This TCR beta chain was observed in a study of T cell responses to AZD1222 COVID-19 vaccine. Study at large: Second-dose timings of about 4 or about 12 weeks were pooled. Broader study findings: Once two AZD1222 doses were given, Spike-specific TCR breadth and depth went up. Spike was spanned by vaccine-associated CD4 TCRs, with dominance at 160-218 and 743-854.

Of note for this clone: The antigen is not known.

Sequenced by immunoSEQ multiplex PCR; TCRdb stores in-frame clones only, minus some. The repertoire has over 120,000 clones, roughly nine tenths of them found once; the top ten carry 3.5% to 4.5%. Trimming stripped 0 bases from V and 0 bases from J, with 9 bases between. Germline lookup yields CDR1 LGHNA and CDR2 YSLEER. The CDR3 runs 15 residues. The TCR was taken from an adult in good health. Here the sequenced sample was peripheral blood, taken on day 0 of AZD1222 vaccination. V and J are TRBV4-3 and TRBJ2-7; D possibly corresponds to TRBD2 (6 bases). CDR3 amino acids: CASSQDGGTSYEQYF. CDR3 in DNA: TGCGCCAGCAGCCAAGATGGCGGGACCTCCTACGAGCAGTACTTC.